The next 9 T cell receptor beta chains were all read from a single sample in a study of blood T cell repertoires in COVID-19. Sequencing was performed with immunoSEQ multiplex PCR; in TCRdb, only in-frame clones are kept and a portion is missing. The sample includes about 200,000 clones, roughly nine tenths of them seen just once. What was sequenced was PBMCs or T cells enriched from blood (not recorded which). Receptors originate from a woman under 30 who had recovered from COVID-19.

This rearrangement joins TRBV27 to TRBJ1-1; D possibly corresponds to TRBD1 (5 bases). Trimming left V 3 bases short and J 3 bases short, with 14 bases between. This CDR3 comprises 15 residues. Germline loops: CDR1 MNHEY, CDR2 SMNVEV (reference sequence). This chain's CDR3 is CASSFGGGGYTEAFF. The CDR3 nucleotides are TGTGCCAGCAGTTTCGGGGGGGGTGGGTACACTGAAGCTTTCTTT.

The chain recombines TRBV24-1 with TRBJ2-3; D unresolved. Germline CDR1 KGHDR, CDR2 SFDVKD. V lost 5 bases and J 6 bases, leaving 11 bases between the germline ends. This CDR3 has 13 residues. CDR3 region: CATSGGNLDTQYF. CDR3 in DNA: TGTGCCACCAGTGGAGGAAATTTGGATACGCAGTATTTT.

The gene calls are TRBV4-1 and TRBJ2-1; 8 nucleotides agree with TRBD2. The V gene end was trimmed by 1 base and the J gene end by 7 bases; junction bases not matched to a gene: 9. CDR3 size: 16 residues. Per the germline V gene, CDR1 is MGHRA and CDR2 is YSYEKL. CDR3 coding DNA: TGCGCCAGCAGCCAAGGTCCGGGACTAGAGGTAAATGAGCAGTTCTTC. This codes for CASSQGPGLEVNEQFF.

The rearrangement uses TRBV5-1 and TRBJ1-2; D gene unclear. This CDR3 has 16 residues. Germline-derived CDR1 and CDR2 are SGHRS and YFSETQ. Trimming removed 2 bases from V and 6 bases from J, with 20 bases in between. The CDR3 sequence is CASSFAVAAGNDGYTF. The CDR3 DNA follows: TGCGCCAGCAGCTTTGCCGTCGCCGCGGGGAACGATGGCTACACCTTC.

The chain recombines TRBV2 with TRBJ2-1, with D tentatively TRBD2 (5 bases). CDR3 length: 12 residues. The V and J ends lost 6 bases and 8 bases respectively, with 11 bases between them. The V gene's germline CDR1 is SNHLY and CDR2 FYNNEI. CDR3 nucleotides: TGTGCCAGCAGAAAACAGAGGGATGAGCAGTTCTTC. Its translation: CASRKQRDEQFF. Combining the CDR3 with reference TRBV2 and TRBJ2-1 gives the whole variable domain EPEVTQTPSHQVTQMGQEVILRCVPISNHLYFYWYRQILGQKVEFLVSFYNNEISEKSEIFDDQFSVERPDGSNFTLKIRSTKLEDSAMYFCASRKQRDEQFFGPGTRLTVL.

The J gene is TRBJ2-5, the V gene TRBV25-1, with 10 bases fitting TRBD1. CDR3 length equals 16 residues. The germline V gene has CDR1 MGHDK and CDR2 SYGVNS. V was pared by 2 bases and J by 4 bases, with 7 bases of the junction left unmatched. The CDR3 is CASSESGTGAAETQYF. The CDR3 region has the DNA TGTGCCAGCAGTGAAAGTGGGACAGGGGCAGCAGAGACCCAGTACTTC.

The rearrangement joins TRBV29-1 to TRBJ2-7, with D possibly being TRBD2 (6 bases). The V end lost 1 base, the J end lost 4 bases, and 23 bases lay between the germline ends. The CDR3 contains 17 residues. The germline V gene has CDR1 SQVTM and CDR2 ANQGSEA. In nucleotides, the CDR3 is TGCAGCGTTGAAGGCGGACGGGGGTCGCGTCGTGGATACGAGCAGTACTTC. It is translated as CSVEGGRGSRRGYEQYF.

In this sample, this clone turned up once. The CDR3 is CASSLGVGTGSGYTF. For the CDR3, the DNA is TGTGCCAGCAGCTTGGGTGTAGGGACAGGGAGCGGCTACACCTTC. The V gene is TRBV5-5, the J gene TRBJ1-2; 9 nucleotides agree with TRBD1. CDR3 length: 15 amino acids. Germline CDR1 is SGHKS and CDR2 is YYEKEE (reference sequence). With V trimmed by 0 bases and J by 8 bases, 8 bases remained unmatched.

The rearrangement uses TRBV18 and TRBJ2-4; D might be TRBD2 (5 bases). The CDR3 has 15 amino acids. Germline CDR1 KGHSH, CDR2 LQKENI. Trimming shortened V by 2 bases and J by 7 bases, and 15 bases separated the two germline ends. In DNA, the CDR3 is TGTGCCAGCTCACCAGAAACCCCCCCGGGGAACATTCAGTACTTC. It specifies CASSPETPPGNIQYF.